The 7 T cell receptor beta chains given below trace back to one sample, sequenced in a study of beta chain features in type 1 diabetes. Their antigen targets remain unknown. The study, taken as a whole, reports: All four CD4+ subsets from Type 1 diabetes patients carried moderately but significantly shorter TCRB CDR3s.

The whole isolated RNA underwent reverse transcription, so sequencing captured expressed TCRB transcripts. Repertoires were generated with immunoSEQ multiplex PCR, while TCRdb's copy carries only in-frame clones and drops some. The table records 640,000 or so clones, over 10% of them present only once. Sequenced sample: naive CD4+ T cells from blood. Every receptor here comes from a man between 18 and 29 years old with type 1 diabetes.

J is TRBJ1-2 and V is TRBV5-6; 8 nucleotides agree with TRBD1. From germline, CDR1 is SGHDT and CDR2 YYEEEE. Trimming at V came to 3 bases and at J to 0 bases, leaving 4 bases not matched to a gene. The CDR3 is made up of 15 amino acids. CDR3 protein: CASSSGQGANYGYTF. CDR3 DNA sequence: TGTGCCAGCAGCTCCGGACAGGGAGCTAACTATGGCTACACCTTC.

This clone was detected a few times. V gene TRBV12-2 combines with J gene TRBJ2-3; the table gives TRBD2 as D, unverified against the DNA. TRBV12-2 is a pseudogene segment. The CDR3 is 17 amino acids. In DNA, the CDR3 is TGTGCAAGTCGCTCCGGAGGCACTAGCGGAAGCACAGATACGCAGTATTTT. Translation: CASRSGGTSGSTDTQYF.

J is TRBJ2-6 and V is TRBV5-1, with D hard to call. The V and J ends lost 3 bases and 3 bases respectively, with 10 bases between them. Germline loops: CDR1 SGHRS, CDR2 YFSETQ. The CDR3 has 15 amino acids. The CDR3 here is CASSWAHGGANVLTF. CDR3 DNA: TGCGCCAGCAGCTGGGCCCACGGTGGGGCCAACGTCCTGACTTTC.

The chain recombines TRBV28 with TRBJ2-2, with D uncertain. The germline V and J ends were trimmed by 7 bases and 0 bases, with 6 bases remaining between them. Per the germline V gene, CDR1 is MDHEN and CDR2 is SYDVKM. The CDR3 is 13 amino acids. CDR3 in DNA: TGTGCCAGCACGAGTACGAACACCGGGGAGCTGTTTTTT. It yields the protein CASTSTNTGELFF.

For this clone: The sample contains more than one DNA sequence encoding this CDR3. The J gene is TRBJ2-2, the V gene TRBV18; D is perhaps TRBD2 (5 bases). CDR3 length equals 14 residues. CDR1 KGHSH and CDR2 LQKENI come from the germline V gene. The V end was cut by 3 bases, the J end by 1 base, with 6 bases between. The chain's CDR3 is CASSPGRNTGELFF. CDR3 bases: TGTGCCAGCTCACCTGGGAGGAACACCGGGGAGCTGTTTTTT. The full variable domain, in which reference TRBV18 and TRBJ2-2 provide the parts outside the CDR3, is NAGVMQNPRHLVRRRGQEARLRCSPMKGHSHVYWYRQLPEEGLKFMVYLQKENIIDESGMPKERFSAEFPKEGPSILRIQQVVRGDSAAYFCASSPGRNTGELFFGEGSRLTVL.

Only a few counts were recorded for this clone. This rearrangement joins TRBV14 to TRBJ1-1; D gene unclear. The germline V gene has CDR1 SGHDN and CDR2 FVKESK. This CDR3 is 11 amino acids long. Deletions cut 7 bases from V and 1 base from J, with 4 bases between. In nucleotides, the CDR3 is TGTGCCAGCAAGGGGAACACTGAAGCTTTCTTT. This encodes CASKGNTEAFF.

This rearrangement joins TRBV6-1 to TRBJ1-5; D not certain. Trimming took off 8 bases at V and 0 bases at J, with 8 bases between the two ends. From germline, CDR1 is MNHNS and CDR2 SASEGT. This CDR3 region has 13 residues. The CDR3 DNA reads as TGTGCCAGCGAGGTCAATAGCAATCAGCCCCAGCATTTT. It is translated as CASEVNSNQPQHF.